This T cell receptor beta chain stems from a study of blood T cell repertoires in COVID-19. Data came from immunoSEQ multiplex PCR; TCRdb stores just in-frame clones and leaves some out. Here the sample spans 98,000 or so clones, about nine tenths being singletons. The sequencing input was peripheral blood. The receptor was isolated from a man aged 60 to 69 with COVID-19, enrolled during active disease.

The CDR3 region has the DNA TGTGCCAGCAGTGACCACGACAGGAGCTCCTACAATGAGCAGTTCTTC. Encoded protein: CASSDHDRSSYNEQFF. This sequence joins TRBV2 and TRBJ2-1; D perhaps matches TRBD1 (6 bases). CDR1 SNHLY and CDR2 FYNNEI come from the germline V gene. This CDR3 contains 16 residues. V lost 3 bases and J 0 bases, leaving 12 bases between the germline ends.